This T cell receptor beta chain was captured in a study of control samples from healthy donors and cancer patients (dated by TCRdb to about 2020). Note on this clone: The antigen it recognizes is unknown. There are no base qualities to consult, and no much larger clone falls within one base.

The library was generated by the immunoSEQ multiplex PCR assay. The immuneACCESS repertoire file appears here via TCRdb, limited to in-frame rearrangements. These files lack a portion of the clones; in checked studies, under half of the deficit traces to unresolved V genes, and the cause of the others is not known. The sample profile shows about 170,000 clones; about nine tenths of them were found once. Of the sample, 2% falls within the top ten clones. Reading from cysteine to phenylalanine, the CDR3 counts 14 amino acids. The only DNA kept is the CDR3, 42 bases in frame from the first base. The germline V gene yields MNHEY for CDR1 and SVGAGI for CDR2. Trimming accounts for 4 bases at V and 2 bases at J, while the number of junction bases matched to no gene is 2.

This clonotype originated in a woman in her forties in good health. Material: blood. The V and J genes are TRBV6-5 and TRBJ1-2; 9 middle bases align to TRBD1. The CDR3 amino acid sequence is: CASSFDRGNYGYTF. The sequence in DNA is TGTGCCAGCAGTTTTGACAGGGGGAACTATGGCTACACCTTC.